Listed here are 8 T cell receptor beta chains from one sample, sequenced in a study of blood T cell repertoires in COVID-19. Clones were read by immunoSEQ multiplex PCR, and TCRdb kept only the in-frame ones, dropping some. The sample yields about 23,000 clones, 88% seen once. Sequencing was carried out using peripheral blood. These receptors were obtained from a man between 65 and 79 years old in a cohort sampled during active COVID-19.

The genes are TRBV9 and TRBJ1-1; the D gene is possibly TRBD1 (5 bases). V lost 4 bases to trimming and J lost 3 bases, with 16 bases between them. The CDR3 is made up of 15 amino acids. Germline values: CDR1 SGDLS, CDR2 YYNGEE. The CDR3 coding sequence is TGTGCCAGCAGCCTAAAAGCGGGGGTGGACACTGAAGCTTTCTTT. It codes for CASSLKAGVDTEAFF.

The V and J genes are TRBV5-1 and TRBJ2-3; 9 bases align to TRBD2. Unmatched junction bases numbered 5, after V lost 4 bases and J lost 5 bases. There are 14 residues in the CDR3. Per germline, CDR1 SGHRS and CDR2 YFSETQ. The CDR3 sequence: CASSQRGAQDTQYF. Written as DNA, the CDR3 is TGCGCCAGCAGCCAGCGGGGGGCACAAGATACGCAGTATTTT.

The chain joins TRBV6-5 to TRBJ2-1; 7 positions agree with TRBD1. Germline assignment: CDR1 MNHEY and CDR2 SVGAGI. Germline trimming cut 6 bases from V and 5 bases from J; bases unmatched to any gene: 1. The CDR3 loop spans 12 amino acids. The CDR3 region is CASRGTDNEQFF. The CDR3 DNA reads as TGTGCCAGCAGGGGGACAGACAATGAGCAGTTCTTC.

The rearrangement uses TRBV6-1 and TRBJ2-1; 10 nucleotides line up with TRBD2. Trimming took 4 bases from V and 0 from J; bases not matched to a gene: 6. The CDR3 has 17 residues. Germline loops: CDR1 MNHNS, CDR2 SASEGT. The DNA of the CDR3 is TGTGCCAGCAGTGGGACTAGCGGACTTAGCTCCTACAATGAGCAGTTCTTC. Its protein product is CASSGTSGLSSYNEQFF.

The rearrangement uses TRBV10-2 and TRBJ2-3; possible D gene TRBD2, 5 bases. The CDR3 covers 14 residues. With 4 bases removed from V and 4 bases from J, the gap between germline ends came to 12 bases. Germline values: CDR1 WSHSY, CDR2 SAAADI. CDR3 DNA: TGCGCCAGCAGTGGGTTCGGGCGGGCAGATACGCAGTATTTT. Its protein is CASSGFGRADTQYF.

CDR3 protein: CASSRAGGGTDTQYF. The CDR3 DNA sequence: TGTGCCAGCAGTCGAGCGGGAGGTGGCACAGATACGCAGTATTTT. The rearrangement uses TRBV28 and TRBJ2-3; 9 nucleotides align to TRBD2. With 5 bases clipped from V and 1 base from J, the junction kept 4 bases outside the gene matches. Looked up from germline, CDR1 is MDHEN and CDR2 is SYDVKM. CDR3 length: 15 residues.

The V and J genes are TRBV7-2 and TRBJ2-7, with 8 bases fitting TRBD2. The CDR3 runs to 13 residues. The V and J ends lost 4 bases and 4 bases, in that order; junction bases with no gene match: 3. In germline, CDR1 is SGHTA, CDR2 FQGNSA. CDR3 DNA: TGTGCCAGCAGCTCCGGGAGGGCTTACGAGCAGTACTTC. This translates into CASSSGRAYEQYF.

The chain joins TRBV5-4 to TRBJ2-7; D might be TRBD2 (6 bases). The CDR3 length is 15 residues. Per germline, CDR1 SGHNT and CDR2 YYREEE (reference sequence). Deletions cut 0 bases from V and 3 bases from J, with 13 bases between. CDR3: CASSLAAGSHYEQYF. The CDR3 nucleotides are TGTGCCAGCAGCTTGGCCGCCGGGAGTCACTACGAGCAGTACTTC.